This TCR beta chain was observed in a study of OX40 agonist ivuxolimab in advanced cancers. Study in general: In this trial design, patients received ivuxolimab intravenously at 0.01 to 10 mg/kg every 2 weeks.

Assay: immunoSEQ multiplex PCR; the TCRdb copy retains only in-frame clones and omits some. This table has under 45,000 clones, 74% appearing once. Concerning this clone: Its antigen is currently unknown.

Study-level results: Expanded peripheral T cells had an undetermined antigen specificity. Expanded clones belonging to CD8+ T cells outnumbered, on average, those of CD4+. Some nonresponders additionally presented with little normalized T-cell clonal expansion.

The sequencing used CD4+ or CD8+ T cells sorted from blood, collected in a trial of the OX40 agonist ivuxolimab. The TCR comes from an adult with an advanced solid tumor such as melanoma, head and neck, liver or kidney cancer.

CDR3 in DNA: TGTGCCAGCAGCCGACAAAACGGGGGGGTACACTATGAGCAGTTCTTC. Residues: CASSRQNGGVHYEQFF. V gene TRBV14 combines with J gene TRBJ2-1; TRBD2 matches 8 bases. CDR3 length: 16 residues. Losses at the gene ends were 4 bases for V and 8 bases for J; bases not matched to a gene: 13. CDR1 is SGHDN, CDR2 FVKESK, per germline.